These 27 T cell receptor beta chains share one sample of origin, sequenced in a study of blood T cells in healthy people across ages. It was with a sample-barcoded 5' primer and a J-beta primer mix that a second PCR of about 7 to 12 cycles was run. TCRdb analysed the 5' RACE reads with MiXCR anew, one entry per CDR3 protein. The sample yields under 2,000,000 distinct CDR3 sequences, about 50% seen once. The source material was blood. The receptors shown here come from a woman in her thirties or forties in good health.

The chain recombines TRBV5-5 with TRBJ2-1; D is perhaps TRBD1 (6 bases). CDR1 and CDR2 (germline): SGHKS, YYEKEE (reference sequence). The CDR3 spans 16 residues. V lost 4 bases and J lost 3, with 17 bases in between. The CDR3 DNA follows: TGTGCCAGCAGCCCAAACAGGGCCCTCAACTACAATGAGCAGTTCTTC. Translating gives CASSPNRALNYNEQFF.

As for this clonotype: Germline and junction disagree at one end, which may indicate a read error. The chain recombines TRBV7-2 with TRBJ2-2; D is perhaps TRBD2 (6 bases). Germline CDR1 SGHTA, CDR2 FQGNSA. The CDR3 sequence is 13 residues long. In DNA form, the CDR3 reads TGTGCCAGTCGGGGGAAGAACGCCGGGGTGCTGTTTTTT. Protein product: CASRGKNAGVLFF.

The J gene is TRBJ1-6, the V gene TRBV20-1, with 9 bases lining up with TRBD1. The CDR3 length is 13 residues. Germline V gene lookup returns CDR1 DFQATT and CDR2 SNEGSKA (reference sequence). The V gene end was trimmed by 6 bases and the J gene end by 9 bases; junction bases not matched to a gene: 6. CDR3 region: CSAWGQGVSPLHF. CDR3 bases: TGCAGTGCGTGGGGACAGGGCGTTTCACCCCTCCACTTT.

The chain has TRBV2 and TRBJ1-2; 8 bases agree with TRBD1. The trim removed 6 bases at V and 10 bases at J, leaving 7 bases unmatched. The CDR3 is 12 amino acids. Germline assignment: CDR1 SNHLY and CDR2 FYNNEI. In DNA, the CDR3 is TGTGCCAGCAGGGGTCCAGGGGGCATCTACACCTTC. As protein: CASRGPGGIYTF.

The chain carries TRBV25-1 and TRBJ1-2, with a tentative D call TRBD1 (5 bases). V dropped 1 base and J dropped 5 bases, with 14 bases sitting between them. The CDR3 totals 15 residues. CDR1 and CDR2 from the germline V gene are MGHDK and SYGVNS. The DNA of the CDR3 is TGTGCCAGCAGTGAATTTGTAAATGGGGCATATGGCTACACCTTC. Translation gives CASSEFVNGAYGYTF.

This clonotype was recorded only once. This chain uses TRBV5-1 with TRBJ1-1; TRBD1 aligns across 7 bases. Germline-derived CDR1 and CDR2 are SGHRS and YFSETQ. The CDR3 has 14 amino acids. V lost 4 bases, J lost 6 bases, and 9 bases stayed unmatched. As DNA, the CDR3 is TGCGCCAGCAGCCTGCAGGGGGGGACCCCTGAAGCTTTCTTT. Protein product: CASSLQGGTPEAFF.

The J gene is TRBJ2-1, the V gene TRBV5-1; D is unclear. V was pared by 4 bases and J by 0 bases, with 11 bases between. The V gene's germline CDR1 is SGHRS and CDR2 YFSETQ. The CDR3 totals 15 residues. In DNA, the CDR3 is TGCGCCAGCAGCAAGGACCCGAGCTCCTACAATGAGCAGTTCTTC. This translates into CASSKDPSSYNEQFF.

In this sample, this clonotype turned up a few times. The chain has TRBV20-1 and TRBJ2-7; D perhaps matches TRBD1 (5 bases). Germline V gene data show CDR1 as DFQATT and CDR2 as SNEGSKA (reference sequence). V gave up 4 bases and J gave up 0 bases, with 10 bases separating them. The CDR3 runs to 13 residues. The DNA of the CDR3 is TGCAGTGCTAACGACAGAAGCTCCTACGAGCAGTACTTC. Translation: CSANDRSSYEQYF.

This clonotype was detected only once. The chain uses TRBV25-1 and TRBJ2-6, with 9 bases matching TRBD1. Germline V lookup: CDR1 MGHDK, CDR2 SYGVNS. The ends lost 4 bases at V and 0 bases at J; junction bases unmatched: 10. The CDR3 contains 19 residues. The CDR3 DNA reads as TGTGCCAGCAGTGCGGACCTGGGACAGGGAAGCTCTGGGGCCAACGTCCTGACTTTC. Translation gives CASSADLGQGSSGANVLTF.

CDR3 bases: TGCAGTGCTCACCCCGGGACTAGCGGGGGACTGAGCTCCTACAATGAGCAGTTCTTC. Its translation is CSAHPGTSGGLSSYNEQFF. The chain employs TRBV20-1 and TRBJ2-1; TRBD2 agrees at 14 bases. The CDR3 is 19 amino acids. The V gene's germline CDR1 is DFQATT and CDR2 SNEGSKA (reference sequence). The ends lost 5 bases at V and 0 bases at J; junction bases unmatched: 12.

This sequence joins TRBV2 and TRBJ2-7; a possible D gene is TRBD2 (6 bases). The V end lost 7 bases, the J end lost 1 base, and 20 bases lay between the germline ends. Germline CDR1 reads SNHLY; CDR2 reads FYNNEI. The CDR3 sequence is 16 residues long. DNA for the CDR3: TGTGCCAGCAAGGAGGCAGGGAGGTTAGCATCCTACGAGCAGTACTTC. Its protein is CASKEAGRLASYEQYF.

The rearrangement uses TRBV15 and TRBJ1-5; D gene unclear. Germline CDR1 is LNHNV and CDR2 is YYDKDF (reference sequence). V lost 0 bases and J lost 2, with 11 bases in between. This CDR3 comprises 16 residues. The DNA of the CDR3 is TGTGCCACCAGCAGAGATTTTGGGGAGGGCAATCAGCCCCAGCATTTT. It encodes CATSRDFGEGNQPQHF. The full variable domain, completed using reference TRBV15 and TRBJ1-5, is DAMVIQNPRYQVTQFGKPVTLSCSQTLNHNVMYWYQQKSSQAPKLLFHYYDKDFNNEADTPDNFQSRRPNTSFCFLDIRSPGLGDTAMYLCATSRDFGEGNQPQHFGDGTRLSIL.

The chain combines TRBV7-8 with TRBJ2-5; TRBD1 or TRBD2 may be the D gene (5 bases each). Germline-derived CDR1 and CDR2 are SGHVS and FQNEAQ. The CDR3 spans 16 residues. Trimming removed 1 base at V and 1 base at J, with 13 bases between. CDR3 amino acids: CASSLEGPGAQETQYF. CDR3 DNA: TGTGCCAGCAGCTTAGAGGGACCCGGGGCCCAAGAGACCCAGTACTTC.

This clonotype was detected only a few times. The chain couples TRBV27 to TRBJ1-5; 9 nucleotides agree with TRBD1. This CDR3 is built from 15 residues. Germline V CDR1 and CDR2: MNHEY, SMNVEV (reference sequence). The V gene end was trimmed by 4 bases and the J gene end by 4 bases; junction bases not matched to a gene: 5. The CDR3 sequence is CASSSTGGWNQPQHF. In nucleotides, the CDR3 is TGTGCCAGCAGTTCGACAGGGGGTTGGAATCAGCCCCAGCATTTT.

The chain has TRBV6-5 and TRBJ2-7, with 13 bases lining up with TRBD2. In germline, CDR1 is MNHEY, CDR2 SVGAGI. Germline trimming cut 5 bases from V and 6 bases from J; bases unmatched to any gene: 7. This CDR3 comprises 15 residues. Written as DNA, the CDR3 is TGTGCCAGCAGTGAGGGACTAGCGGGGACCGTCGAGCAGTACTTC. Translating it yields CASSEGLAGTVEQYF.

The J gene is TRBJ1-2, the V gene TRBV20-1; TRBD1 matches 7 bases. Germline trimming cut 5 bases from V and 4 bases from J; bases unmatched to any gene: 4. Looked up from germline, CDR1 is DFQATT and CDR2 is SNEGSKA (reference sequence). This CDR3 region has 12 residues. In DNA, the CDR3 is TGCAGTGCTGTGGACAGGTCCTATGGCTACACCTTC. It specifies CSAVDRSYGYTF.

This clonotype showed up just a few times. For the CDR3, the DNA is TGCAGTGCTAAGGACAGGGGGGCCTCCTACGAGCAGTACTTC. Translation: CSAKDRGASYEQYF. The chain recombines TRBV20-1 with TRBJ2-7; TRBD1 agrees at 10 bases. J was trimmed by 0 bases and V by 4 bases; bases with no gene match: 3. Germline V gene sequence: CDR1 DFQATT, CDR2 SNEGSKA (reference sequence). The CDR3 sequence is 14 residues long.

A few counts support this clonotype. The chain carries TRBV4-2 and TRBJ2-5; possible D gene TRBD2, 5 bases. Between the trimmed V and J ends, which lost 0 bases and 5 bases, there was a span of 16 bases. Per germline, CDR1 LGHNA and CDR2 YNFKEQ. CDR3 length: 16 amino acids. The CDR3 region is CASSQDERTVEETQYF. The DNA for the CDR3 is TGTGCCAGCAGCCAAGATGAGCGGACCGTGGAGGAGACCCAGTACTTC.

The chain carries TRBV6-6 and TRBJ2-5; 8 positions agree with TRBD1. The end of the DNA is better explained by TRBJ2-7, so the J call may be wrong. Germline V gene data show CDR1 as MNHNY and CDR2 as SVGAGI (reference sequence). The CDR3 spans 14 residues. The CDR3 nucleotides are TGTGCCAGCATCGACGGACAGGGAACCTACGAGCAGTACTTC. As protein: CASIDGQGTYEQYF.

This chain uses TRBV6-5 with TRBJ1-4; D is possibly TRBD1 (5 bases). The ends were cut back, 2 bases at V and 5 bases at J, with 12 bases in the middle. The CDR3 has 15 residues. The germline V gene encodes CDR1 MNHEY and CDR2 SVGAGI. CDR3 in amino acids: CASSYLTRQNEKLFF. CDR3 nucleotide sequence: TGTGCCAGCAGTTACCTAACCCGACAGAATGAAAAACTGTTTTTT.

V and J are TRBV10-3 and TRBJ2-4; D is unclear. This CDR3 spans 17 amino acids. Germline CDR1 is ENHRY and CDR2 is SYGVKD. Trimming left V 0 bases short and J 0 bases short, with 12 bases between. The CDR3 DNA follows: TGTGCCATCAGTGAGTCGGGCGTGGACCTAGCCAAAAACATTCAGTACTTC. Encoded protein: CAISESGVDLAKNIQYF.

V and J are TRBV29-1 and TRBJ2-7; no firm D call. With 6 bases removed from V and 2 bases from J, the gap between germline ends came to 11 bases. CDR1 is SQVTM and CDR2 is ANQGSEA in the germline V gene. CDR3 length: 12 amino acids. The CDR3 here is CSVADNTYEQYF. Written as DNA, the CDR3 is TGCAGCGTCGCCGACAACACCTACGAGCAGTACTTC.

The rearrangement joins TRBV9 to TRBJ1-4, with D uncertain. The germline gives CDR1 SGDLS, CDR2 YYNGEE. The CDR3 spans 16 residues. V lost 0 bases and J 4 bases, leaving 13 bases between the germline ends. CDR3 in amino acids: CASSVGSGSFNEKLFF. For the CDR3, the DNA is TGTGCCAGCAGCGTAGGCTCGGGGTCCTTTAATGAAAAACTGTTTTTT.

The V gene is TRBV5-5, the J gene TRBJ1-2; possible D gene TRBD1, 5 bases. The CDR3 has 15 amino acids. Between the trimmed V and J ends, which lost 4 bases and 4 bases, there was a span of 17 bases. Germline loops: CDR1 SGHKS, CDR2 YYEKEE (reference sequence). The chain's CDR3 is CASSPESFQGYGYTF. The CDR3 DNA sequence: TGTGCCAGCAGCCCCGAATCTTTTCAGGGCTATGGCTACACCTTC. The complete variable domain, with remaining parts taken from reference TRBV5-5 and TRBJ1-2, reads DAGVTQSPTHLIKTRGQQVTLRCSPISGHKSVSWYQQVLGQGPQFIFQYYEKEERGRGNFPDRFSARQFPNYSSELNVNALLLGDSALYLCASSPESFQGYGYTFGSGTRLTVV.

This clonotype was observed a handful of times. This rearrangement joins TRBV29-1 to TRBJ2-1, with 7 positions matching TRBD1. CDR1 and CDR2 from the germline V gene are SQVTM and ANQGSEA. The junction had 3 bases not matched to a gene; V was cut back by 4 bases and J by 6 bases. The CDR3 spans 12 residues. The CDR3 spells CSVGQGINEQFF. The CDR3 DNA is TGCAGCGTTGGACAGGGCATCAATGAGCAGTTCTTC.

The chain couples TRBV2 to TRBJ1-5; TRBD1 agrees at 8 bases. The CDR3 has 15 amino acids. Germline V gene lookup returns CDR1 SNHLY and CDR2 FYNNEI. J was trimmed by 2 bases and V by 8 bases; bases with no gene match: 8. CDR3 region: CASFPGGDGNQPQHF. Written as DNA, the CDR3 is TGTGCCAGCTTTCCAGGGGGCGATGGCAATCAGCCCCAGCATTTT.

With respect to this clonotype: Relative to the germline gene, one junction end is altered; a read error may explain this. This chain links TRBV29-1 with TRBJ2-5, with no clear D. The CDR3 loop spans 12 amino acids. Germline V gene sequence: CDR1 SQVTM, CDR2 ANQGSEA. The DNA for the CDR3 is TGCAGCGTTGAATACGGGCAAGGGACCCAGTACTTC. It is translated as CSVEYGQGTQYF.